These 21 T cell receptor beta chains share one sample of origin, sequenced in a study of blood T cell repertoires in COVID-19. Here immunoSEQ multiplex PCR was the method, and the copy in TCRdb shows in-frame clones only, minus some. Here the sample spans under 200,000 clones, 88% being singletons. The specimen was peripheral blood. Receptors originate from a man between 18 and 29 years old with active or convalescent COVID-19.

Written as DNA, the CDR3 is TGTGCCAGCAGCTTAGTCCCAGCGGCTAACTCCTACGAGCAGTACTTC. This encodes CASSLVPAANSYEQYF. The chain uses TRBV11-2 and TRBJ2-7; D might be TRBD2 (5 bases). V dropped 1 base and J dropped 0 bases, with 13 bases sitting between them. Germline V gene data show CDR1 as SGHAT and CDR2 as FQNNGV. This CDR3 is built from 16 residues.

The V and J genes are TRBV9 and TRBJ2-3, with 9 bases fitting TRBD1. CDR1 and CDR2 (germline): SGDLS, YYNGEE. This CDR3 has 16 residues. J was trimmed by 1 base and V by 4 bases; bases with no gene match: 7. In DNA form, the CDR3 reads TGTGCCAGCAGCCCCCTAGGGGACAGGGGCACAGATACGCAGTATTTT. This sequence encodes CASSPLGDRGTDTQYF.

The chain joins TRBV19 to TRBJ1-5, with D uncertain. This CDR3 contains 19 residues. V gave up 4 bases and J gave up 0 bases, with 22 bases separating them. In germline, CDR1 is LNHDA, CDR2 SQIVND (reference sequence). The CDR3 DNA reads TGTGCCAGTAGTAAGGGAGGGATGAGTATGGAGTATAGCAATCAGCCCCAGCATTTT. It is translated as CASSKGGMSMEYSNQPQHF.

The CDR3, as DNA: TGTGCCAGCAGGCGGGGGTGGTATGCGAACACTGAAGCTTTCTTT. It is translated as CASRRGWYANTEAFF. The V call is TRBV5-6, the J call TRBJ1-1, with D perhaps matching TRBD1 (5 bases). The CDR3 is 15 residues long. The germline CDR1 and CDR2 sequences are SGHDT and YYEEEE. V was trimmed by 5 bases and J by 1 base, leaving 15 bases between them.

The J gene is TRBJ2-5, the V gene TRBV19; 8 bases match TRBD2. The CDR3 runs 16 residues. The V segment lost 1 base and the J segment 1 base; nucleotides outside the gene matches: 5. CDR1 is LNHDA, CDR2 SQIVND, per germline (reference sequence). CDR3 amino acids: CASSIAVAGSQETQYF. CDR3 nucleotide sequence: TGTGCCAGTAGTATAGCGGTAGCGGGGAGCCAAGAGACCCAGTACTTC.

The chain recombines TRBV5-8 with TRBJ1-2; the D gene is possibly TRBD1 (5 bases). The CDR3 spans 14 residues. V was shortened by 10 bases and J by 5 bases, with 21 bases between the two germline ends. Germline V gives CDR1 SGHTS, CDR2 YDEGEE. The CDR3 DNA is TGTGCCGGAACCCCGGCGACAGCGACATATGGCTACACCTTC. Amino acid sequence: CAGTPATATYGYTF.

This clone was observed once. The chain recombines TRBV7-8 with TRBJ2-3, with D maybe TRBD1 (6 bases). CDR1 and CDR2 (germline): SGHVS, FQNEAQ. V lost 1 base and J lost 5, with 16 bases in between. The CDR3 spans 16 residues. CDR3 bases: TGTGCCAGCAGCTTAGAGGGGGAGACGTCCATAGATACGCAGTATTTT. It translates to CASSLEGETSIDTQYF.

J is TRBJ1-2 and V is TRBV14; perhaps TRBD1 as D (5 bases). The V and J ends lost 1 base and 13 bases respectively, with 16 bases between them. CDR3 length equals 13 residues. The germline CDR1 and CDR2 sequences are SGHDN and FVKESK. CDR3 nucleotides: TGTGCCAGCAGCCAAGGACTGTACAGGACACCCACCTTC. It translates to CASSQGLYRTPTF.

CDR3 protein: CASSFVLNTGELFF. The CDR3 DNA sequence: TGTGCCAGCAGCTTCGTCCTCAACACCGGGGAGCTGTTTTTT. The J gene is TRBJ2-2, the V gene TRBV5-4; no clear D. V lost 2 bases and J 2 bases, leaving 7 bases between the germline ends. CDR1 is SGHNT, CDR2 YYREEE, per germline (reference sequence). The CDR3 length is 14 residues. The variable domain in full, with the rest retrieved from reference TRBV5-4 and TRBJ2-2, is ETGVTQSPTHLIKTRGQQVTLRCSSQSGHNTVSWYQQALGQGPQFIFQYYREEENGRGNFPPRFSGLQFPNYSSELNVNALELDDSALYLCASSFVLNTGELFFGEGSRLTVL.

V gene TRBV9 combines with J gene TRBJ2-3, with D maybe TRBD2 (7 bases). Germline V CDR1 and CDR2: SGDLS, YYNGEE. V lost 2 bases and J lost 3, with 10 bases in between. There are 14 residues in the CDR3. The CDR3: CASSVGGPTDTQYF. The CDR3, as DNA: TGTGCCAGCAGCGTGGGGGGGCCGACAGATACGCAGTATTTT.

V and J are TRBV2 and TRBJ2-1; D perhaps matches TRBD2 (7 bases). The germline CDR1 and CDR2 sequences are SNHLY and FYNNEI. This CDR3 is 14 amino acids long. V was clipped by 2 bases and J by 9 bases, with 14 bases between them. The CDR3 reads CASSEQGRGGEQFF. CDR3 coding DNA: TGTGCCAGCAGTGAACAGGGGAGGGGGGGTGAGCAGTTCTTC.

This chain joins TRBV7-2 and TRBJ2-5; D might be TRBD2 (5 bases). Germline assignment: CDR1 SGHTA and CDR2 FQGNSA. CDR3 length: 14 residues. V lost 5 bases and J 5 bases, leaving 15 bases between the germline ends. The CDR3 DNA reads TGTGCCAGCAGCCCAGAGGGTCTTATGGAGACCCAGTACTTC. It translates to CASSPEGLMETQYF.

J is TRBJ2-2 and V is TRBV7-2, with D hard to call. This CDR3 has 13 residues. V shed 7 bases and J shed 8 bases, with 14 bases lying between them. Per the germline V gene, CDR1 is SGHTA and CDR2 is FQGNSA. CDR3 amino acids: CASNPYNQGELFF. As DNA, the CDR3 is TGTGCCAGCAACCCTTATAATCAGGGGGAGCTGTTTTTT. Drawing the rest from reference TRBV7-2 and TRBJ2-2, the complete variable domain is GAGVSQSPSNKVTEKGKDVELRCDPISGHTALYWYRQSLGQGLEFLIYFQGNSAPDKSGLPSDRFSAERTGGSVSTLTIQRTQQEDSAVYLCASNPYNQGELFFGEGSRLTVL.

In this sample, this clone turned up once. This chain joins TRBV4-2 and TRBJ2-7; 8 positions agree with TRBD2. This CDR3 has 16 residues. The V gene's germline CDR1 is LGHNA and CDR2 YNFKEQ. Trimming took 0 bases from V and 6 from J; bases not matched to a gene: 10. CDR3 sequence reads: CASSQELRREVLEQYF. The CDR3 region has the DNA TGTGCCAGCAGCCAAGAATTGAGGCGGGAGGTTCTCGAGCAGTACTTC.

Of note for this clone: Other DNA sequences in the sample encode the same CDR3. As DNA, the CDR3 is TGTGCCAGTAGTATGGGGGGAGGCTACACCTTC. Translated: CASSMGGGYTF. V and J are TRBV19 and TRBJ1-2; maybe TRBD1 (5 bases). The V gene's germline CDR1 is LNHDA and CDR2 SQIVND (reference sequence). This CDR3 is 11 amino acids long. Deletions cut 3 bases from V and 8 bases from J, with 7 bases between.

The V gene is TRBV27, the J gene TRBJ1-2, with a tentative D call TRBD1 (5 bases). This CDR3 spans 15 amino acids. Germline V gene data show CDR1 as MNHEY and CDR2 as SMNVEV (reference sequence). V lost 0 bases and J 2 bases, leaving 10 bases between the germline ends. The CDR3 DNA reads as TGTGCCAGCAGTTTATCGACCGGACAAAACTATGGCTACACCTTC. This codes for CASSLSTGQNYGYTF.

The rearrangement links TRBV28 to TRBJ1-1; tentative D call: TRBD1 (6 bases). V was shortened by 5 bases and J by 1 base, with 11 bases between the two germline ends. CDR3 size: 14 residues. Germline assignment: CDR1 MDHEN and CDR2 SYDVKM. CDR3 bases: TGTGCCAGCAGTCCGGGGGGCTCGAACACTGAAGCTTTCTTT. The encoded protein is CASSPGGSNTEAFF.

The V gene is TRBV10-3, the J gene TRBJ1-1; D not resolved. Germline loops: CDR1 ENHRY, CDR2 SYGVKD. The CDR3 is 13 amino acids. V was trimmed by 6 bases and J by 5 bases, leaving 13 bases between them. The CDR3 loop reads CAISPVAGTEAFF. CDR3 bases: TGTGCCATCAGCCCCGTCGCCGGGACTGAAGCTTTCTTT.

The chain couples TRBV15 to TRBJ1-2, with TRBD1 matching 10 bases. In germline, CDR1 is LNHNV, CDR2 YYDKDF (reference sequence). The CDR3 sequence is 15 residues long. V lost 5 bases to trimming and J lost 3 bases; unmatched junction nucleotides: 6. The CDR3 DNA is TGTGCCACCAGCGTCGGGACAGGGGACGACTATGGCTACACCTTC. It encodes CATSVGTGDDYGYTF.

Comments on this clone: Other nucleotide sequences from this sample produce the same CDR3. The rearrangement uses TRBV5-1 and TRBJ1-2, with D maybe TRBD1 (6 bases). V lost 0 bases and J 2 bases, leaving 8 bases between the germline ends. Per germline, CDR1 SGHRS and CDR2 YFSETQ. The CDR3 spans 14 residues. The DNA for the CDR3 is TGCGCCAGCAGCTTGGGGACAGAAAACTATGGCTACACCTTC. Protein sequence: CASSLGTENYGYTF.

V is TRBV3-1 (or the pseudogene TRBV3-2) and J is TRBJ2-5, with a tentative D call TRBD2 (7 bases). Germline V CDR1 and CDR2: LGHDT, YNNKEL (reference sequence). With 4 bases removed from V and 5 bases from J, the gap between germline ends came to 11 bases. The CDR3 is 13 amino acids. Written as DNA, the CDR3 is TGTGCCAGCAGCCGGAAGGGGGGGGAGACCCAGTACTTC. Its translation is CASSRKGGETQYF.